Listed here is a single T cell receptor (beta chain). Its specificity is not known. This sample was taken from a study of T cell responses to AZD1222 COVID-19 vaccine. Study summary: Second-dose intervals near 4 or 12 weeks were combined. Study results and caveats: Mostly white British, mostly female donors; authors suggested clonal diversity may be underestimated. Among those given AZD1222, only six were seropositive at baseline. An increase in Spike-specific TCR breadth and depth was observed after two AZD1222 doses.

Data came from immunoSEQ multiplex PCR; TCRdb stores just in-frame clones and leaves some out. Among some 130,000 clones listed, about nine tenths were seen once. The sample consisted of peripheral blood, taken on day 0 of AZD1222 vaccination. This TCR was sampled from an adult in good health.

CDR3 sequence: CASSIVSDRPYEQYF. CDR3 coding DNA: TGTGCCAGTAGTATCGTCTCGGACAGACCCTACGAGCAGTACTTC. V usage is TRBV19 and J usage is TRBJ2-7, with D possibly matching TRBD1 (6 bases). Germline CDR1 reads LNHDA; CDR2 reads SQIVND (reference sequence). The CDR3 has 15 amino acids. V lost 3 bases to trimming and J lost 2 bases, with 14 bases between them.